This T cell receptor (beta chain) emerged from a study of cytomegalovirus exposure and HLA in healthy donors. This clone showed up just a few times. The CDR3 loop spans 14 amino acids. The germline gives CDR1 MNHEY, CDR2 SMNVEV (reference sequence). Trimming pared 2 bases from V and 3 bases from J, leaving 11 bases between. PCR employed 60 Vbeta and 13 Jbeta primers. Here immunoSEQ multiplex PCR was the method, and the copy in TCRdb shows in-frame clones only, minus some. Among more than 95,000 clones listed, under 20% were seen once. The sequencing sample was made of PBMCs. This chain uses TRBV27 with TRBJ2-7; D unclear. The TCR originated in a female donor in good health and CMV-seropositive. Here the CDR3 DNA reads TGTGCCAGCAGTTTAACGCTAGGAGTCTACGAGCAGTACTTC. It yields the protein CASSLTLGVYEQYF.